This is a list of T cell receptor beta chains from one sample in a study of CD8 T cells in Susac syndrome. A single record per CDR3 protein comes from TCRdb applying MiXCR to the immunoSEQ multiplex PCR reads. The sample holds around 300,000 distinct CDR3 sequences, 92% seen once. The source material was CD4+ T cells from PBMCs. Receptors were obtained from a human donor with multiple sclerosis. The CDR3 runs from the conserved cysteine through the conserved F or W. D genes are given only for firm matches. Size is stated for part of the rows, as once, few or many counts, or as a class when the clone is expanded.

len	d_gene	abundance	v_gene	j_gene	CDR3nt	CDR3aa
15	NA	NA	TRBV18	TRBJ1-2	TGTGCCAGCTCACCATCAGGGCCACTTTTGTATGGCTACACCTTC	CASSPSGPLLYGYTF
19	TRBD2	NA	TRBV19	TRBJ2-5	TGTGCCAGTAGTACCCTCCAAGCGGGGAGACCGGAAAATCAAGAGACCCAGTACTTC	CASSTLQAGRPENQETQYF
18	TRBD2	NA	TRBV4-3	TRBJ2-1	TGCGCCAGCAGCCGCAGACTAGCGGGAGTGGGCTCCTACAATGAGCAGTTCTTC	CASSRRLAGVGSYNEQFF
13	NA	NA	TRBV29-1	TRBJ2-6	TGCAGCGTCGGGACGGACGGGGCCAACGTCCTGACTTTC	CSVGTDGANVLTF
14	NA	NA	TRBV5-1	TRBJ1-1	TGCGCCAGCAGCATGGGACCGCAGAACACTGAAGCTTTCTTT	CASSMGPQNTEAFF
15	TRBD1	NA	TRBV6-2/TRBV6-3	TRBJ2-5	TGTGCCAGCAGTCGCTCGGGACAGGGGCTAGAGACCCAGTACTTC	CASSRSGQGLETQYF
14	TRBD1	NA	TRBV7-2	TRBJ2-3	TGTGCCAGCAGCGTACAGGGGAACACAGATACGCAGTATTTT	CASSVQGNTDTQYF
16	TRBD1	NA	TRBV11-2	TRBJ2-2	TGTGCCAGCAGCTTCTTACAGGGGGCTTCGGGCGGGGAGCTGTTTTTT	CASSFLQGASGGELFF
15	NA	NA	TRBV6-2/TRBV6-3	TRBJ2-2	TGTGCCAGCAGTTACTCGAAGGTGAACACCGGGGAGCTGTTTTTT	CASSYSKVNTGELFF
15	NA	NA	TRBV7-8	TRBJ2-6	TGTGCCAGCAGACCAAGGACCTCTGGGGCCAACGTCCTGACTTTC	CASRPRTSGANVLTF
15	NA	NA	TRBV5-1	TRBJ1-1	TGCGCCAGCAGCCCCATAACAGAGCGGAACACTGAAGCTTTCTTT	CASSPITERNTEAFF
14	NA	once	TRBV20-1	TRBJ2-1	TGCAGTGCTAGAGAAACAACAGGGTCTGGTGAGCAGTTCTTC	CSARETTGSGEQFF
14	NA	NA	TRBV27	TRBJ2-1	TGTGCCAGCAGTTTATCGCATTTAGCCAATGAGCAGTTCTTC	CASSLSHLANEQFF
15	NA	NA	TRBV12-3/TRBV12-4	TRBJ2-1	TGTGCCAGCAGTTCCCGGGGGGCAGCCTACAATGAGCAGTTCTTC	CASSSRGAAYNEQFF
15	NA	NA	TRBV29-1	TRBJ2-3	TGCAGCGTTTCCCTCTATCGGGGGCCCACAGATACGCAGTATTTT	CSVSLYRGPTDTQYF
17	TRBD1	NA	TRBV18	TRBJ1-2	TGTGCCAGCTCACCACCGCCCGGGACAGGGGGTCTCTATGGCTACACCTTC	CASSPPPGTGGLYGYTF
15	NA	NA	TRBV14	TRBJ2-3	TGTGCCAGCAGCTCAGGGTTCCTTAGCACAGATACGCAGTATTTT	CASSSGFLSTDTQYF
14	TRBD2	NA	TRBV20-1	TRBJ2-5	TGCAGTGCTCCTCCGGGACTAATTTCAGAGACCCAGTACTTC	CSAPPGLISETQYF
15	TRBD2	NA	TRBV12-3/TRBV12-4	TRBJ2-1	TGTGCCAGCAGGACCGGGACTAGCGGCTTAAATGAGCAGTTCTTC	CASRTGTSGLNEQFF
13	NA	NA	TRBV4-2	TRBJ1-1	TGTGCCAGCGGCCTAAAGAGGAACACTGAAGCTTTCTTT	CASGLKRNTEAFF
15	NA	NA	TRBV9	TRBJ2-5	TGTGCCAGCAGCGTAGCGGTGGGGGCAGGCGAGACCCAGTACTTC	CASSVAVGAGETQYF
16	TRBD2	NA	TRBV9	TRBJ2-3	TGTGCCAGCAGCTCCGGGCCTAGCGGGGGACGAGATACGCAGTATTTT	CASSSGPSGGRDTQYF